Sequencing of this T cell receptor beta chain was carried out in a study of chemoradiotherapy in HPV16-positive cancers. This clone was seen just once. Samples were taken several times over chemoradiotherapy. Trimming stripped 6 bases from V and 1 base from J, with 15 bases between. Looked up from germline, CDR1 is MNHEY and CDR2 is SMNVEV (reference sequence). The CDR3 extends over 15 amino acids. The assay was immunoSEQ multiplex PCR, and TCRdb's table has in-frame clones only and misses some. The data show some 12,000 clones, about three fifths seen once. This sample was obtained from a patient who underwent chemoradiotherapy. This chain connects TRBV27 to TRBJ1-1; possible D gene TRBD1, 6 bases. The sequence came from a human donor with HPV-associated anogenital cancer. CDR3 nucleotide sequence: TGTGCCAGCAGGATACAGGGTTCAAGGAACACTGAAGCTTTCTTT. It specifies CASRIQGSRNTEAFF.